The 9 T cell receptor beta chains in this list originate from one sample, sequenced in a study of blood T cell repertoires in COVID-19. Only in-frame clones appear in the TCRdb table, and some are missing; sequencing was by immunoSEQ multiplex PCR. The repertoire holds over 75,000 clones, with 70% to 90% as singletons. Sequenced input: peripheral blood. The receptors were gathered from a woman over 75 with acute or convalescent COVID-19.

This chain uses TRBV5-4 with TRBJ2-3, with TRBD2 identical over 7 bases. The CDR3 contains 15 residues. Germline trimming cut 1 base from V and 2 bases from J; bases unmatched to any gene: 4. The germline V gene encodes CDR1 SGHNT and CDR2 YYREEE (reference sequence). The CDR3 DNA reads TGTGCCAGCAGCTTGTCGGCGGGAGTCACAGATACGCAGTATTTT. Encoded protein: CASSLSAGVTDTQYF.

DNA for the CDR3: TGTGCCAGCAGTTTAATCGGCTCGGGGGGCAACTATGGCTACACCTTC. Translating gives CASSLIGSGGNYGYTF. The gene calls are TRBV27 and TRBJ1-2; TRBD1 is a possible D gene (6 bases). This CDR3 spans 16 amino acids. V lost 2 bases and J 2 bases, leaving 15 bases between the germline ends. In germline, CDR1 is MNHEY, CDR2 SMNVEV (reference sequence).

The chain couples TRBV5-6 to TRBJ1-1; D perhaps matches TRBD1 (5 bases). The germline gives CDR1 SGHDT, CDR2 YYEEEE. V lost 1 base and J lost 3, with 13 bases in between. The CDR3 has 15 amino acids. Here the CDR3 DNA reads TGTGCCAGCAGCTTGTTTTGGGGCGGGGACACTGAAGCTTTCTTT. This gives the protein CASSLFWGGDTEAFF.

As DNA, the CDR3 is TGCGCCAGCAGCTTGGGAGGGGGTTGGCGGACTGAAGCTTTCTTT. Translated, it gives CASSLGGGWRTEAFF. This rearrangement joins TRBV5-1 to TRBJ1-1; TRBD1 might be the D (6 bases). CDR1 is SGHRS, CDR2 YFSETQ, per germline. V lost 0 bases and J lost 5, with 14 bases in between. This CDR3 is built from 15 residues.

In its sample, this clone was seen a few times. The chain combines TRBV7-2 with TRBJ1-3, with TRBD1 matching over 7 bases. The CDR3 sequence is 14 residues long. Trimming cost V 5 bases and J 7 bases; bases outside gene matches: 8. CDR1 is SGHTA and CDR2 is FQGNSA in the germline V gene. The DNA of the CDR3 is TGTGCCAGCAGCCCGGGACAGTTCAGCAACACCATATATTTT. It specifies CASSPGQFSNTIYF. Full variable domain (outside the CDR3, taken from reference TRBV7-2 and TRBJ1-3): GAGVSQSPSNKVTEKGKDVELRCDPISGHTALYWYRQSLGQGLEFLIYFQGNSAPDKSGLPSDRFSAERTGGSVSTLTIQRTQQEDSAVYLCASSPGQFSNTIYFGEGSWLTVV.

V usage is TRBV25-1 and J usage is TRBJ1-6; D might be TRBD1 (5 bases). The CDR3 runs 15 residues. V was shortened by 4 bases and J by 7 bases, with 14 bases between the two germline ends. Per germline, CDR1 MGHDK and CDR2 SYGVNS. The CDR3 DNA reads TGTGCCAGCAGTGCCACGGGGGTTGGAAATTCACCCCTCCACTTT. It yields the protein CASSATGVGNSPLHF.

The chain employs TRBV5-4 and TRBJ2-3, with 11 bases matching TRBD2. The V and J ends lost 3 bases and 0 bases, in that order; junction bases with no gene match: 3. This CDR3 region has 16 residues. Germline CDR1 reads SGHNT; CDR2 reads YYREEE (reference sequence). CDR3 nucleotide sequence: TGTGCCAGCAGCTCGGGACTAGCGGCTAGCACAGATACGCAGTATTTT. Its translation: CASSSGLAASTDTQYF.

CDR3: CASTPEGRTQNTEAFF. CDR3 nucleotide sequence: TGTGCCAGCACCCCGGAGGGGCGGACACAGAACACTGAAGCTTTCTTT. The V call is TRBV6-2 or TRBV6-3, the J call TRBJ1-1; D is possibly TRBD1 (5 bases). CDR1 and CDR2 (germline): MNHEY, SVGEGT. The V end was cut by 7 bases, the J end by 1 base, with 19 bases between. The length of the CDR3 is 16 residues.

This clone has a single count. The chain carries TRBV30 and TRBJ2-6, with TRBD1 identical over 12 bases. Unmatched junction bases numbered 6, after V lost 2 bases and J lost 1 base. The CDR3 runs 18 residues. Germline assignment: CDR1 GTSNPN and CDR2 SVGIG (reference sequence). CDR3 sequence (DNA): TGTGCCTGGAGTACACAGGGACAGGGGGCTTCTGGGGCCAACGTCCTGACTTTC. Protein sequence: CAWSTQGQGASGANVLTF. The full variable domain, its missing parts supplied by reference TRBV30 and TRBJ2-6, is SQTIHQWPATLVQPVGSPLSLECTVEGTSNPNLYWYRQAAGRGLQLLFYSVGIGQISSEVPQNLSASRPQDRQFILSSKKLLLSDSGFYLCAWSTQGQGASGANVLTFGAGSRLTVL.